The TCR beta chain described here comes from a study of cytomegalovirus exposure and HLA in healthy donors. Turning to the study itself: The 100 to 150 validation repertoires, a later analysis reported, used the same platform as the 666 repertoires from the first cohort. Overall study results and limits: According to a later analysis, TCR clusters from the first cohort tended to co-occur in the 90 to 150 validation repertoires. TCR sequences were mostly rare, though some public TCRs occurred in many donors. The study labeled more than 150 TCR beta chains cytomegalovirus-associated.

Libraries were prepared by immunoSEQ multiplex PCR; TCRdb keeps only in-frame clonotypes and omits some of them. The table records about 260,000 clones, 90% of them present only once. Trimming took off 2 bases at V and 1 base at J, with 9 bases between the two ends. Germline CDR1 MNHNY, CDR2 SVGAGI (reference sequence). This CDR3 comprises 15 residues. On this clone itself: The antigen is unknown.

Sequencing was done on a sample of PBMCs. The V and J genes are TRBV6-6 and TRBJ1-5; TRBD1 might be the D (5 bases). This receptor was obtained from a woman in her twenties or thirties in good health and CMV-seronegative. The CDR3 here is CASSYRGYSNQPQHF. Here the CDR3 DNA reads TGTGCCAGCAGTTACCGGGGCTACAGCAATCAGCCCCAGCATTTT.